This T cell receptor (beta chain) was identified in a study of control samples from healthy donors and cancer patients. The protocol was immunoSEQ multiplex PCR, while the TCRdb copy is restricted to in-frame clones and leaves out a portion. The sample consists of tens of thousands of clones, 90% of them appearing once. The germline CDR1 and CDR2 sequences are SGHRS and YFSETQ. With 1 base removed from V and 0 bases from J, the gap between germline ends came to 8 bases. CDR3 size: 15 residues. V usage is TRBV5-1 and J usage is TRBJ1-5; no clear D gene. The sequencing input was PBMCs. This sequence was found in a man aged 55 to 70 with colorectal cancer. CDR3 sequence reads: CASSLLGDSNQPQHF. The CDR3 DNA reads TGCGCCAGCAGCTTGCTGGGTGATAGCAATCAGCCCCAGCATTTT.